Shown below are 26 T cell receptor beta chains from a single sample sequenced in a study of blood T cell repertoires in COVID-19 (dated by TCRdb to 2020 to 2021). The library was produced with the immunoSEQ multiplex PCR assay. What TCRdb holds here is the immuneACCESS table cut down to in-frame rearrangements. Part of the clones is not present; checked against another copy, under half of the missing clones reflect an unresolved V gene, and the others are unexplained. For this sample the table gives over 120,000 clones, of which over 80% were detected only once. The top ten constitute approximately 10% of the sample. Sequenced sample: PBMCs or T cells enriched from blood (not recorded which). These receptors came from a man in his fifties or sixties who had recovered from COVID-19.

The chain links TRBV20-1 to TRBJ2-2; TRBD2 matches at 7 bases. The CDR3 has 13 residues. J lost 6 bases, V lost 3 bases, and 4 bases had no gene match. The germline gives CDR1 DFQATT, CDR2 SNEGSKA (reference sequence). The CDR3 loop reads CSASSGRAGELFF. As DNA, the CDR3 is TGCAGTGCTAGTAGCGGGCGGGCCGGGGAGCTGTTTTTT.

The chain employs TRBV1 and TRBJ2-3; the table assigns TRBD2, which was not confirmed against the DNA. TRBV1 is tagged as a pseudogene. This CDR3 is built from 18 residues. Here the CDR3 reads CTSSRTQVAGGVTDTQYF. DNA for the CDR3: TGCACCAGCAGCCGGACCCAGGTAGCGGGAGGTGTAACAGATACGCAGTATTTT.

This clone occurred once. In nucleotides, the CDR3 is TGTGCCAGCAGACGAATGGACAGGGGGCTTCTGACAGATACGCAGTATTTT. Translating gives CASRRMDRGLLTDTQYF. J is TRBJ2-3 and V is TRBV2; 11 bases map to TRBD1. After removal of 6 bases from V and 3 bases from J, the junction contained 11 bases not matched to a gene. Germline V gene data show CDR1 as SNHLY and CDR2 as FYNNEI. The CDR3 sequence is 17 residues long.

V and J are TRBV2 and TRBJ2-2; tentatively, D is TRBD1 (6 bases). The germline CDR1 and CDR2 sequences are SNHLY and FYNNEI. This CDR3 is 13 amino acids long. Trimming took off 4 bases at V and 7 bases at J, with 10 bases between the two ends. CDR3 in amino acids: CASSVDSIGELFF. CDR3 DNA: TGTGCCAGCAGTGTGGACAGTATCGGGGAGCTGTTTTTT.

V is TRBV7-2 and J is TRBJ2-2, with 9 bases that match TRBD2. The length of the CDR3 is 17 residues. Per the germline V gene, CDR1 is SGHTA and CDR2 is FQGNSA. V gave up 1 base and J gave up 3 bases; unmatched junction bases: 6. In nucleotides, the CDR3 is TGTGCCAGCAGCTTAGAAGTACTAGCGGGTTACACCGGGGAGCTGTTTTTT. This translates into CASSLEVLAGYTGELFF.

The chain is built from TRBV5-1 and TRBJ2-3; 11 nucleotides align to TRBD2. The CDR3 spans 16 residues. Germline assignment: CDR1 SGHRS and CDR2 YFSETQ. Trimming took 4 bases from V and 2 from J; bases not matched to a gene: 6. CDR3 in DNA: TGCGCCAGCAGCGCGTCACTAGCGGGGGTCACAGATACGCAGTATTTT. Protein sequence: CASSASLAGVTDTQYF.

The rearrangement uses TRBV19 and TRBJ1-5; D is undetermined. The V gene's germline CDR1 is LNHDA and CDR2 SQIVND (reference sequence). Trimming took off 6 bases at V and 7 bases at J, with 13 bases between the two ends. The CDR3 spans 13 residues. The CDR3 here is CASSGPGGQPQHF. The CDR3 nucleotides read TGTGCCAGTAGCGGGCCGGGAGGGCAGCCCCAGCATTTT.

The CDR3 DNA reads as TGTGCCAGCAGTTTTTTCCAGGGGGTTAATTCACCCCTCCACTTT. Its translation: CASSFFQGVNSPLHF. J is TRBJ1-6 and V is TRBV28; 7 bases align to TRBD1. V shed 3 bases and J 6 bases; nucleotides not matched to a gene: 5. The CDR3 totals 15 residues. The germline V gene has CDR1 MDHEN and CDR2 SYDVKM.

J is TRBJ2-1 and V is TRBV2; D is uncertain. The germline gives CDR1 SNHLY, CDR2 FYNNEI. The length of the CDR3 is 13 residues. Trimming removed 7 bases at V and 0 bases at J, with 7 bases between. This chain's CDR3 is CASTESSYNEQFF. The CDR3 DNA follows: TGTGCCAGCACCGAGAGCTCCTACAATGAGCAGTTCTTC.

This sequence joins TRBV20-1 and TRBJ2-5; 7 bases are a match to TRBD1. The J segment lost 1 base and the V segment lost 3 bases, leaving 2 bases of the junction unmatched. This CDR3 contains 13 residues. In germline, CDR1 is DFQATT, CDR2 SNEGSKA (reference sequence). The CDR3 region is CSASNRGQETQYF. The CDR3 DNA is TGCAGTGCTAGTAACAGGGGCCAAGAGACCCAGTACTTC.

The chain has TRBV5-4 and TRBJ2-1; D not certain. V lost 5 bases to trimming and J lost 0 bases, with 12 bases between them. This CDR3 contains 15 residues. Germline V gene lookup returns CDR1 SGHNT and CDR2 YYREEE (reference sequence). CDR3 sequence reads: CASRSIPSSYNEQFF. CDR3 nucleotides: TGTGCCAGCAGATCGATACCGAGCTCCTACAATGAGCAGTTCTTC.

V gene TRBV7-8 combines with J gene TRBJ2-7, with 7 bases fitting TRBD1. The CDR3 spans 13 residues. Germline CDR1 SGHVS, CDR2 FQNEAQ. V gave up 5 bases and J gave up 6 bases; unmatched junction bases: 7. The CDR3, as DNA: TGTGCCAGCAGCCTGATGGACAGGACCGAGCAGTACTTC. It is translated as CASSLMDRTEQYF.

The chain employs TRBV19 and TRBJ1-2; D gene unclear. The CDR3 contains 15 residues. V lost 1 base and J lost 4, with 13 bases in between. CDR1 and CDR2 from the germline V gene are LNHDA and SQIVND (reference sequence). Here the CDR3 DNA reads TGTGCCAGTAGTATAGCCTTGACATCTGGCTATGGCTACACCTTC. Amino acids: CASSIALTSGYGYTF.

DNA for the CDR3: TGTGCCAGCAGCCGGGAGGACCTGAGGGCCCATGGGAACACTGAAGCTTTCTTT. It encodes CASSREDLRAHGNTEAFF. V is TRBV4-2 and J is TRBJ1-1, with D uncertain. Germline V gene sequence: CDR1 LGHNA, CDR2 YNFKEQ. This CDR3 is built from 18 residues. V gave up 4 bases and J gave up 1 base, with 22 bases separating them.

The rearrangement links TRBV7-9 to TRBJ1-3; tentative D call: TRBD1 (6 bases). Germline CDR1 and CDR2: SEHNR and FQNEAQ (reference sequence). Trimming cost V 4 bases and J 2 bases, with 9 bases left between them. The CDR3 runs to 14 residues. The CDR3 nucleotides read TGTGCCAGCAGCTCCCGGGACACTGGAAACACCATATATTTT. Translation gives CASSSRDTGNTIYF. The variable domain in full, completed from reference TRBV7-9 and TRBJ1-3, reads DTGVSQNPRHKITKRGQNVTFRCDPISEHNRLYWYRQTLGQGPEFLTYFQNEAQLEKSRLLSDRFSAERPKGSFSTLEIQRTEQGDSAMYLCASSSRDTGNTIYFGEGSWLTVV.

The chain carries TRBV10-2 and TRBJ2-1; the D is unclear. This CDR3 is built from 12 residues. Germline V gives CDR1 WSHSY, CDR2 SAAADI. The germline V and J ends were trimmed by 7 bases and 6 bases, with 10 bases remaining between them. This CDR3 reads CASTTASNEQFF. CDR3 nucleotide sequence: TGCGCCAGCACGACTGCCAGCAATGAGCAGTTCTTC.

The V and J genes are TRBV28 and TRBJ2-1, with TRBD2 matching over 11 bases. After removal of 3 bases from V and 0 bases from J, the junction contained 13 bases not matched to a gene. The CDR3 has 20 residues. Germline assignment: CDR1 MDHEN and CDR2 SYDVKM. The CDR3 coding sequence is TGTGCCAGCAGTTTTTACCCTAGCGGGGGGCTCCCGAGCTCCTACAATGAGCAGTTCTTC. Protein product: CASSFYPSGGLPSSYNEQFF.

The chain is built from TRBV2 and TRBJ1-3; 10 bases map to TRBD1. The V gene end was trimmed by 7 bases and the J gene end by 6 bases; junction bases not matched to a gene: 6. This CDR3 has 14 amino acids. Germline CDR1 is SNHLY and CDR2 is FYNNEI. The CDR3 loop is CASTMTGGENTIYF. DNA for the CDR3: TGTGCCAGCACCATGACAGGGGGCGAAAACACCATATATTTT.

The rearrangement joins TRBV3-1 (or the pseudogene TRBV3-2) to TRBJ1-5; the D gene is possibly TRBD1 (6 bases). The CDR3 loop spans 17 amino acids. Trimming stripped 3 bases from V and 5 bases from J, with 20 bases between. In germline, CDR1 is LGHDT, CDR2 YNNKEL (reference sequence). CDR3 in DNA: TGTGCCAGCAGCCAGGGGGCAAGGTCTCTAGGGGATCAGCCCCAGCATTTT. This sequence encodes CASSQGARSLGDQPQHF.

The chain has TRBV5-6 and TRBJ2-7; possible D gene TRBD1, 6 bases. The CDR3 has 12 residues. Germline V gives CDR1 SGHDT, CDR2 YYEEEE. Trimming removed 4 bases from V and 7 bases from J, with 12 bases in between. CDR3 bases: TGTGCCAGCAGCCAAGGACAGAGGGAGCAGTACTTC. Amino acid sequence: CASSQGQREQYF. Full variable domain (missing parts from reference TRBV5-6 and TRBJ2-7): DAGVTQSPTHLIKTRGQQVTLRCSPKSGHDTVSWYQQALGQGPQFIFQYYEEEERQRGNFPDRFSGHQFPNYSSELNVNALLLGDSALYLCASSQGQREQYFGPGTRLTVT.

This clone was seen a few times. The chain has TRBV18 and TRBJ2-1, with unresolved D. Looked up from germline, CDR1 is KGHSH and CDR2 is LQKENI. The CDR3 length is 14 residues. The V and J ends lost 2 bases and 4 bases respectively, with 9 bases between them. CDR3 bases: TGTGCCAGCTCACCATTAACAGATTACAATGAGCAGTTCTTC. Its translation is CASSPLTDYNEQFF.

This clone has only a few counts. The chain carries TRBV18 and TRBJ1-2; TRBD1 might be the D (5 bases). The germline CDR1 and CDR2 sequences are KGHSH and LQKENI. Trimming removed 4 bases from V and 4 bases from J, with 25 bases in between. This CDR3 is built from 18 residues. DNA for the CDR3: TGTGCCAGCTCACACGGAGGGAACAGGAGATTCTCCGGCTATGGCTACACCTTC. It is translated as CASSHGGNRRFSGYGYTF.

This clone was seen a handful of times. V usage is TRBV29-1 and J usage is TRBJ1-2; possible D gene TRBD1, 5 bases. V lost 4 bases to trimming and J lost 6 bases, with 15 bases between them. Germline assignment: CDR1 SQVTM and CDR2 ANQGSEA. The CDR3 length is 13 residues. CDR3 nucleotides: TGCAGCGTTGGTTCCCCTTCGGGGGATGGCTACACCTTC. Protein product: CSVGSPSGDGYTF. Combining the CDR3 with reference TRBV29-1 and TRBJ1-2 gives the whole variable domain SAVISQKPSRDICQRGTSLTIQCQVDSQVTMMFWYRQQPGQSLTLIATANQGSEATYESGFVIDKFPISRPNLTFSTLTVSNMSPEDSSIYLCSVGSPSGDGYTFGSGTRLTVV.

The chain is built from TRBV9 and TRBJ1-5; D unclear. Germline V lookup: CDR1 SGDLS, CDR2 YYNGEE. The CDR3 covers 15 residues. Trimming removed 0 bases from V and 1 base from J, with 8 bases in between. The CDR3 DNA reads as TGTGCCAGCAGCGTAGGAGGGTCGAGCAATCAGCCCCAGCATTTT. It codes for CASSVGGSSNQPQHF.

The V and J genes are TRBV28 and TRBJ1-4, with D possibly TRBD1 on 6 matching bases. V was pared by 4 bases and J by 3 bases, with 12 bases between. The CDR3 sequence is 15 residues long. Germline CDR1 and CDR2: MDHEN and SYDVKM. CDR3 protein: CASSSPTGSNEKLFF. CDR3 coding DNA: TGTGCCAGCAGTTCCCCTACAGGGTCTAATGAAAAACTGTTTTTT.

The chain joins TRBV30 to TRBJ2-5; D gene uncertain. V was shortened by 1 base and J by 3 bases, with 9 bases between the two germline ends. The germline V gene encodes CDR1 GTSNPN and CDR2 SVGIG (reference sequence). This CDR3 comprises 13 residues. The CDR3 bases are TGTGCCTGGAGTGATGTCTTAGAAGAGACCCAGTACTTC. Translating gives CAWSDVLEETQYF.